The subject of this entry is one T cell receptor (beta chain). Its antigen is not yet known. No base quality values were provided; no much bigger clone lies one nucleotide off. This sample was taken from a study of OX40 agonist ivuxolimab in advanced cancers. For the wider study: Ivuxolimab, which targeted the costimulatory receptor OX40 (CD134), was an agonistic, fully human IgG2 monoclonal antibody. Intravenous ivuxolimab was administered to patients every 2 weeks at six dose levels: 0.01, 0.1, 0.3, 1.5, 3 and 10 mg/kg. Of the roughly 51 patients in dose escalation, some 20 had hepatocellular carcinoma, some 15 had melanoma, 9 had renal cell carcinoma and 9 had head and neck cancer. In the dose-escalation cohort, 70% to 90% of patients were male, and the mean age was around 65 years with a range of 23 to 79. Patients were allowed to have had prior anti-PD-1, anti-PD-L1 or anti-CTLA-4 therapy, and approximately 40% of the dose-escalation patients had been treated with checkpoint inhibitors. Partial responses occurred in three dose-escalation patients, of whom one had hepatocellular carcinoma and two had cutaneous melanoma. The point of sequencing TCRbeta in the periphery was to test whether ivuxolimab changed TCR sequence diversity and drove clonal T-cell expansion. The paper describes the monotherapy dose-escalation part (N of about 57 patients) of the phase I trial of ivuxolimab.

General findings and caveats noted by the study authors: Low levels of normalized T-cell clonal expansion were also seen in some nonresponding patients. On average, CD8+ T cells showed more expanded clones than CD4+ T cells after ivuxolimab. In the 0.1-3.0 mg/kg groups, partial responders had among the lowest normalized peripheral clonal expansion, particularly in CD8+ T cells. At doses from 0.1 to 3.0 mg/kg, clonal expansion was seen in both CD4+ and CD8+ blood T cells between baseline and week 6. Which antigens the clonally expanded peripheral T cells were specific for was not determined.

Patients with a history of autoimmune disease or receiving systemic immunosuppression were excluded from the trial. In every dose cohort, peripheral blood was drawn for TCR sequencing at baseline, cycle 4 day 1, and cycle 7 day 1. Samples were obtained from an open-label, multicenter, first-in-human phase I dose-escalation trial of ivuxolimab. Adults with locally advanced or metastatic head and neck squamous cell, hepatocellular, melanoma or renal cell carcinoma were enrolled in the trial. CD4+ and CD8+ T cells were sorted separately from peripheral blood before TCR sequencing. To sequence the TCRbeta CDR3 region, genomic DNA was isolated from the sorted cells. The immunoSEQ Assay was used for sequencing of TCRbeta CDR3 regions. As stored in TCRdb, this immuneACCESS dataset retains in-frame rearrangements with V and J assigned. A fraction of the clones does not appear; measured against another copy, unresolved V genes explain less than half of the discrepancy, and the remainder lacks a known reason. This sample lists about 83,000 clones; around 84% were detected once. The ten largest account for about 7% of the sample.

Trimming costs V 3 bases and J 6 bases, and their ends lie 7 bases apart. Per the germline V gene, SGHAT is the CDR1 and FQNNGV is the CDR2. From cysteine to phenylalanine, the CDR3 is 12 amino acids long. Here the CDR3 DNA is all that survives: 36 bases in frame from base 1. This receptor was taken from an adult with an advanced solid tumor such as melanoma, head and neck, liver or kidney cancer. The chain employs TRBV11-2 and TRBJ2-3; the D gene is not confidently resolved. The sample here was CD4+ or CD8+ T cells sorted from blood, taken in a trial of the OX40 agonist ivuxolimab. The DNA sequence follows: TGTGCCAGCAGCTTTACCGAGGATACGCAGTATTTT. Its product reads: CASSFTEDTQYF.